These 17 T cell receptor beta chains share one sample of origin, sequenced in a study of graft-versus-host responses after intestinal transplantation. TCRdb's copy holds only in-frame clones and misses some; the assay was immunoSEQ multiplex PCR. The sample yields approximately 78,000 clones, more than 75% seen once. These receptors are not linked to any known antigen. Sequences were derived from unstimulated CD8+ T cells sorted from spleen or lymph node cells, sampled before transplant. These receptors came from a human donor who was the organ donor for an intestinal transplant.

The chain couples TRBV5-5 to TRBJ1-4; 8 positions agree with TRBD1. This CDR3 has 15 amino acids. Losses at the gene ends were 3 bases for V and 5 bases for J; bases not matched to a gene: 6. In germline, CDR1 is SGHKS, CDR2 YYEKEE (reference sequence). As DNA, the CDR3 is TGTGCCAGCAGCTCGCAGGACAGGGAGAATGAAAAACTGTTTTTT. Translation: CASSSQDRENEKLFF.

The chain links TRBV9 to TRBJ2-2, with D unclear. The V and J ends lost 0 bases and 1 base respectively, with 7 bases between them. This CDR3 has 15 residues. Germline loops: CDR1 SGDLS, CDR2 YYNGEE. The CDR3 reads CASSVGWGNTGELFF. As DNA, the CDR3 is TGTGCCAGCAGCGTAGGGTGGGGGAACACCGGGGAGCTGTTTTTT.

On this clone: Additional DNA sequences in this sample encode the identical CDR3. V and J are TRBV28 and TRBJ2-7; D is uncertain. CDR3 length equals 11 residues. Germline V lookup: CDR1 MDHEN, CDR2 SYDVKM. The V end lost 4 bases, the J end lost 0 bases, and 1 base lay between the germline ends. CDR3 loop: CASSYSYEQYF. DNA for the CDR3: TGTGCCAGCAGTTACTCCTACGAGCAGTACTTC. Filled out from reference TRBV28 and TRBJ2-7, the complete variable domain reads DVKVTQSSRYLVKRTGEKVFLECVQDMDHENMFWYRQDPGLGLRLIYFSYDVKMKEKGDIPEGYSVSREKKERFSLILESASTNQTSMYLCASSYSYEQYFGPGTRLTVT.

Comments on this clone: The sample holds other DNA sequences that translate to the same CDR3. V and J are TRBV27 and TRBJ2-2, with unresolved D. The CDR3 spans 13 residues. V lost 1 base and J lost 1, with 1 base in between. Germline V CDR1 and CDR2: MNHEY, SMNVEV (reference sequence). The CDR3 loop reads CASSLLNTGELFF. CDR3 sequence (DNA): TGTGCCAGCAGTTTATTGAACACCGGGGAGCTGTTTTTT.

The gene calls are TRBV19 and TRBJ2-6; 11 bases fit TRBD2. This CDR3 spans 18 amino acids. Germline loops: CDR1 LNHDA, CDR2 SQIVND (reference sequence). With V trimmed by 5 bases and J by 0 bases, 6 bases remained unmatched. The CDR3: CASSSTSGALSGANVLTF. In DNA form, the CDR3 reads TGTGCCAGTAGTTCGACTAGCGGGGCCCTCTCTGGGGCCAACGTCCTGACTTTC.

The V gene is TRBV5-6, the J gene TRBJ1-2, with D possibly TRBD1 on 5 matching bases. The V and J ends lost 2 bases and 6 bases respectively, with 17 bases between them. This CDR3 region has 15 residues. Germline CDR1 is SGHDT and CDR2 is YYEEEE. DNA of the CDR3: TGTGCCAGCAGCTTAGGCTGGGACGGGTACAATGGCTACACCTTC. Translating gives CASSLGWDGYNGYTF.

This clone showed up just once. The chain couples TRBV28 to TRBJ2-7, with TRBD1 identical over 7 bases. Germline V gene data show CDR1 as MDHEN and CDR2 as SYDVKM. V dropped 7 bases and J dropped 5; count of bases not matched to a gene: 5. The CDR3 has 12 amino acids. The DNA for the CDR3 is TGTGCCAGCACCGGTGACAGGGACGAGCAGTACTTC. This gives the protein CASTGDRDEQYF.

The chain joins TRBV28 to TRBJ2-7; TRBD1 aligns across 8 bases. Germline-derived CDR1 and CDR2 are MDHEN and SYDVKM. J was trimmed by 4 bases and V by 5 bases; bases with no gene match: 13. The CDR3 runs 16 residues. This CDR3 is CASSPPGQVILYEQYF. The CDR3 coding sequence is TGTGCCAGCAGTCCCCCGGGACAGGTGATTTTATACGAGCAGTACTTC.

The genes are TRBV2 and TRBJ1-5, with D maybe TRBD1 (5 bases). The CDR3 length is 14 residues. Germline V gene sequence: CDR1 SNHLY, CDR2 FYNNEI. V was pared by 3 bases and J by 1 base, with 7 bases between. The CDR3 region has the DNA TGTGCCAGCAGTGAGGGGACGAGCAATCAGCCCCAGCATTTT. It yields the protein CASSEGTSNQPQHF.

The chain employs TRBV15 and TRBJ1-2; D call uncertain. This CDR3 is built from 15 residues. Looked up from germline, CDR1 is LNHNV and CDR2 is YYDKDF (reference sequence). V was trimmed by 0 bases and J by 5 bases, leaving 13 bases between them. The CDR3 bases are TGTGCCACCAGCAGAGATCTTAGCGTTCTATATGGCTACACCTTC. Protein: CATSRDLSVLYGYTF.

The chain carries TRBV27 and TRBJ2-7; D uncertain. The CDR3 has 14 residues. Trimming cost V 2 bases and J 0 bases, with 8 bases left between them. The germline CDR1 and CDR2 sequences are MNHEY and SMNVEV (reference sequence). The CDR3 is CASSLGSLSYEQYF. The CDR3 coding sequence is TGTGCCAGCAGTTTAGGCAGCCTCTCCTACGAGCAGTACTTC.

This sequence joins TRBV28 and TRBJ2-1; D is possibly TRBD1 (5 bases). This CDR3 is 16 amino acids long. Germline loops: CDR1 MDHEN, CDR2 SYDVKM. The V and J ends lost 3 bases and 0 bases respectively, with 12 bases between them. CDR3 sequence reads: CASSFSGFSSYNEQFF. The CDR3 nucleotides read TGTGCCAGCAGTTTCTCAGGGTTCAGCTCCTACAATGAGCAGTTCTTC.

This clone came up many times. The chain has TRBV4-2 and TRBJ2-3; D possibly corresponds to TRBD2 (5 bases). The CDR3 contains 18 residues. The ends were cut back, 4 bases at V and 6 bases at J, with 26 bases in the middle. Germline CDR1 LGHNA, CDR2 YNFKEQ. The CDR3 DNA follows: TGTGCCAGCAGCCCTTTATATTTTGGCCGGGATCTGAAGGATACGCAGTATTTT. It is translated as CASSPLYFGRDLKDTQYF.

The gene calls are TRBV28 and TRBJ1-5; D perhaps matches TRBD1 (5 bases). CDR3 size: 13 residues. Germline V gene lookup returns CDR1 MDHEN and CDR2 SYDVKM. Trimming removed 8 bases from V and 9 bases from J, with 17 bases in between. Here the CDR3 DNA reads TGTGCCAGCGGTGGGGCCCTAATGCGGCCCCAGCATTTT. Translation gives CASGGALMRPQHF.

The rearrangement uses TRBV4-2 and TRBJ2-3, with D hard to call. Germline V gene lookup returns CDR1 LGHNA and CDR2 YNFKEQ. Trimming took 4 bases from V and 1 from J, leaving 9 bases between them. There are 14 residues in the CDR3. CDR3 sequence (DNA): TGTGCCAGCAGCCCTTCTGGGGGCACAGATACGCAGTATTTT. As protein: CASSPSGGTDTQYF.

This CDR3 is CASSQEGHISGANVLTF. Written as DNA, the CDR3 is TGCGCCAGCAGCCAAGAAGGTCATATCTCTGGGGCCAACGTCCTGACTTTC. This rearrangement joins TRBV4-1 to TRBJ2-6; D gene uncertain. Germline V lookup: CDR1 MGHRA, CDR2 YSYEKL. V dropped 0 bases and J dropped 0 bases, with 9 bases sitting between them. The length of the CDR3 is 17 residues.

This chain links TRBV4-1 with TRBJ1-1; no clear D. Trimming stripped 0 bases from V and 6 bases from J, with 14 bases between. In germline, CDR1 is MGHRA, CDR2 YSYEKL. The CDR3 contains 15 residues. The CDR3 is CASSQDPGLRAEAFF. The CDR3 DNA reads TGCGCCAGCAGCCAAGACCCGGGGTTGAGGGCTGAAGCTTTCTTT.